This T cell receptor beta chain was recovered during a study of human T cells and chemical hapten exposure (dated by TCRdb to the early 2020s). Concerning the study at large: For sensitization, 2% DPC in acetone was applied to a roughly 2 cm by roughly 2 cm area of upper inner arm skin. Weekly therapeutic DPC doses were additionally applied to the scalp of patients throughout the approximately 25-week study period. Patch tests used Finn chambers with 0.01% DPC on the upper back, scored after 6 days by International Contact Dermatitis Research Group standards. The patient cohort, mostly female, included alopecia areata with under or over 50% scalp involvement, alopecia totalis and alopecia universalis. Libraries were pooled for sequencing, and per-sample TCR yields varied mainly because of small differences in library volumes within the pool. In alopecia patients, the study followed how the peripheral blood TCR repertoire changed in vivo over primary and secondary sensitization to diphenylcyclopropenone (DPC), a hapten. Blood samples were taken from patients before sensitization (week 0) and at 2, 6 and about 24 weeks after DPC sensitization. Twenty-nine alopecia patients gave blood for TCR sequencing at one to four time points (pre-sensitization, 2, 6 and 24 weeks). Study-level results and caveats: Compared with pre-sensitization or healthy control sets, expanded TCRs formed significantly more large CDR3 similarity clusters, which is consistent with antigen-driven responses. All patients had alopecia, a presumed autoimmune disease, so their immune response might differ from that of healthy individuals. No change with DPC sensitization was found in the number of TCRs above 1 in 1000 frequency, and no evidence of global repertoire structure alterations was found. A positive correlation was found between the number of PT1 expanded TCRs and patch test score, with significance reached at thresholds 8, 16 and 32 but not 4. After repeated subsampling, the strength of the expansion versus patch-test correlation and the threshold at which it became significant changed.

Comments on this clonotype: Its antigen remains unidentified. Per-nucleotide qualities are absent, and no much larger clonotype sits a single base away.

CDR1 SQVTM and CDR2 ANQGSEA were looked up in the germline V gene. From cysteine to phenylalanine, the CDR3 is 10 amino acids long. Here the CDR3 DNA is all that survives: 30 bases in frame from base 1. V is clipped by 4 bases and J by 5 bases, and the sequence between their germline boundaries is 5 bases long. The time point tag for this specimen amounts to: patch test 1, 2 weeks after DPC sensitization. In the paper's terms, the treatment or condition label means: therapeutic diphenylcyclopropenone sensitization with weekly scalp DPC. At every patch-test visit, the blood draw took place before the patch test was put on. Patients were considered eligible if aged 18 to 70, diagnosed with alopecia and deemed suitable for DPC therapy, and patients were excluded if pregnant. Total RNA was extracted from unfractionated whole blood that had been collected in Tempus Blood RNA tubes. The method behind the library was RACE. The instrument was a NextSeq 500. During library preparation, unique molecular identifiers were attached to individual cDNA molecules so that TCRs could be counted quantitatively and reproducibly. Each blood RNA sample was used to sequence both TCR alpha and TCR beta chains. Per the original workflow: The median number of TCRs per sample was 95,638, ranging from 23,224 to 690,600. The Decombinator software suite was used to annotate V, J and CDR3 in the TCR reads. For the PS versus PT1 abundance plots, all samples were subsampled to the same number of TCRs (28,000). Expanded TCRs were defined as absent before sensitization and observed at least eight times at the 2-week time point. TCRdb applied fastp at Q25 and MiXCR to the public reads, then kept only in-frame beta chains. Rows matching on CDR3 protein sequence are summarized as one entry with the most common DNA and genes. The V and J calls, along with clone size, are taken from TCRdb and not from the paper's own processing. Recorded for this sample are some 180,000 distinct CDR3 sequences; around 24% of them occurred a single time. The ten largest clones add up to less than 7% of the sample.

The sample here was whole blood, taken in connection with sensitization to the hapten diphenylcyclopropenone (DPC). The receptor was isolated from a woman aged 50 to 60 with alopecia areata. Some clones in this sample may be carry-over from other donors' samples. This sequence uses TRBV29-1 and TRBJ1-1; no D gene is confidently identified. The DNA sequence is given as TGCAGCGTTGTCCATACTGAAGCTTTCTTT. The translation is CSVVHTEAFF.